Each of the 18 T cell receptor beta chains below was sequenced from the same sample in a study of shared clonotypes between healthy human individuals. Sequencing used immunoSEQ multiplex PCR; TCRdb keeps in-frame clones, though not all of them. The sample consists of more than 1,200,000 clones, around 98.5% of them appearing once. Sequenced sample: naive CD4+ T cells sorted from blood. Sample subset: CD45RA+ positively selected. These receptors all stem from a man aged 25 to 45 in good health.

The chain recombines TRBV19 with TRBJ2-3; D not resolved. The germline V gene encodes CDR1 LNHDA and CDR2 SQIVND (reference sequence). Trimming took 5 bases from V and 3 from J, leaving 9 bases between them. This CDR3 is built from 13 residues. The CDR3 DNA follows: TGTGCCAGTAGTTCGAAGAGTACAGATACGCAGTATTTT. Translation gives CASSSKSTDTQYF.

The chain links TRBV9 to TRBJ2-2; possible D gene TRBD2, 6 bases. This CDR3 has 14 amino acids. V was shortened by 6 bases and J by 1 base, with 10 bases between the two germline ends. Germline assignment: CDR1 SGDLS and CDR2 YYNGEE. The CDR3 sequence is CASTMGGNTGELFF. The CDR3 DNA is TGTGCCAGCACTATGGGAGGGAACACCGGGGAGCTGTTTTTT.

The rearrangement joins TRBV28 to TRBJ2-7; a weak D match, TRBD1 (5 bases). With 4 bases removed from V and 6 bases from J, the gap between germline ends came to 19 bases. CDR1 is MDHEN and CDR2 is SYDVKM in the germline V gene. The CDR3 loop spans 15 amino acids. CDR3 amino acids: CASSSQEAGIGEQYF. CDR3 nucleotides: TGTGCCAGCAGTTCCCAGGAAGCAGGGATAGGCGAGCAGTACTTC.

The V and J genes are TRBV2 and TRBJ1-1, with D unclear. CDR3 size: 11 residues. The V end lost 2 bases, the J end lost 10 bases, and 8 bases lay between the germline ends. CDR1 is SNHLY and CDR2 is FYNNEI in the germline V gene. DNA for the CDR3: TGTGCCAGCAGTGAACAGGTATCAGCTTTCTTT. Protein: CASSEQVSAFF.

The chain links TRBV2 to TRBJ2-3, with D uncertain. Trimming stripped 9 bases from V and 2 bases from J, with 9 bases between. Germline loops: CDR1 SNHLY, CDR2 FYNNEI. The CDR3 extends over 12 amino acids. The CDR3 DNA sequence: TGTGCCAGTACCCCCGACACAGATACGCAGTATTTT. This encodes CASTPDTDTQYF. The full variable domain, completed using reference TRBV2 and TRBJ2-3, is EPEVTQTPSHQVTQMGQEVILRCVPISNHLYFYWYRQILGQKVEFLVSFYNNEISEKSEIFDDQFSVERPDGSNFTLKIRSTKLEDSAMYFCASTPDTDTQYFGPGTRLTVL.

The chain employs TRBV4-2 and TRBJ2-6; 9 bases agree with TRBD1. V was clipped by 4 bases and J by 0 bases; unmatched bases: 4. The CDR3 is made up of 17 amino acids. The germline V gene has CDR1 LGHNA and CDR2 YNFKEQ. In DNA form, the CDR3 reads TGTGCCAGCAGCCTACAGGGGGCGCTCTCTGGGGCCAACGTCCTGACTTTC. It encodes CASSLQGALSGANVLTF.

The chain recombines TRBV4-3 with TRBJ2-5, with 13 bases matching TRBD2. This CDR3 spans 15 amino acids. CDR1 is LGHNA, CDR2 YSLEER, per germline. V was clipped by 4 bases and J by 7 bases; unmatched bases: 6. CDR3 in DNA: TGCGCCAGCAGCCCAGGACTAGCGGGAGTAGGGACCCAGTACTTC. It yields the protein CASSPGLAGVGTQYF.

V usage is TRBV19 and J usage is TRBJ2-5; 8 bases line up with TRBD1. The V segment lost 3 bases and the J segment 4 bases; nucleotides outside the gene matches: 10. The V gene's germline CDR1 is LNHDA and CDR2 SQIVND (reference sequence). This CDR3 region has 16 residues. CDR3 in DNA: TGTGCCAGTAGTATTGGGGTACAGGGGGTTGGAGAGACCCAGTACTTC. Translated: CASSIGVQGVGETQYF.

The chain couples TRBV6-5 to TRBJ2-7, with D possibly matching TRBD2 (6 bases). The germline CDR1 and CDR2 sequences are MNHEY and SVGAGI. This CDR3 comprises 14 residues. Trimming cost V 6 bases and J 3 bases, with 15 bases left between them. CDR3 sequence (DNA): TGTGCCAGCAGGTCACCGCAGGGAGGCTACGAGCAGTACTTC. It yields the protein CASRSPQGGYEQYF.

The gene calls are TRBV7-2 and TRBJ2-1; 7 bases line up with TRBD2. Germline V gene sequence: CDR1 SGHTA, CDR2 FQGNSA. The length of the CDR3 is 15 residues. The V segment lost 0 bases and the J segment 9 bases; nucleotides outside the gene matches: 8. CDR3 in DNA: TGTGCCAGCAGCTTAGCGGGGGGGAGGGCCACTGAGCAGTTCTTC. It specifies CASSLAGGRATEQFF.

The V gene is TRBV5-4, the J gene TRBJ2-5; D is ambiguous. Trimming removed 4 bases from V and 3 bases from J, with 13 bases in between. Germline V CDR1 and CDR2: SGHNT, YYREEE (reference sequence). The CDR3 is made up of 14 amino acids. The CDR3 DNA sequence: TGTGCCAGCAGCAAACAACGGCAGGAAGAGACCCAGTACTTC. It encodes CASSKQRQEETQYF.

This chain joins TRBV5-4 and TRBJ2-5; 9 bases match TRBD2. This CDR3 has 16 residues. The V gene end was trimmed by 0 bases and the J gene end by 6 bases; junction bases not matched to a gene: 9. Germline CDR1 reads SGHNT; CDR2 reads YYREEE (reference sequence). CDR3 nucleotides: TGTGCCAGCAGCTTGGATGGGCTAGCGGGGCGACAGACCCAGTACTTC. Its translation: CASSLDGLAGRQTQYF.

Remarks on this clone: The same CDR3 arises from other DNA sequences in this sample as well. The J gene is TRBJ1-2, the V gene TRBV28, with 7 positions matching TRBD1. V was clipped by 4 bases and J by 8 bases; unmatched bases: 4. The CDR3 sequence is 12 residues long. The germline V gene encodes CDR1 MDHEN and CDR2 SYDVKM. The CDR3 region has the DNA TGTGCCAGCAGTTCACAGGGGCGAGGCTACACCTTC. It codes for CASSSQGRGYTF.

The chain recombines TRBV10-3 with TRBJ1-2, with a weak D call TRBD1 (5 bases). V gave up 4 bases and J gave up 4 bases, with 16 bases separating them. CDR3 length: 15 residues. Germline CDR1 is ENHRY and CDR2 is SYGVKD. The CDR3 DNA reads as TGTGCCATCAGTGGGCCCGAAAAGGGGAGCTATGGCTACACCTTC. Its protein is CAISGPEKGSYGYTF.

The V call is TRBV6-1, the J call TRBJ2-5; D gene ambiguous. Per the germline V gene, CDR1 is MNHNS and CDR2 is SASEGT. CDR3 length: 12 residues. Trimming removed 2 bases from V and 5 bases from J, with 6 bases in between. In nucleotides, the CDR3 is TGTGCCAGCAGTGAAATCGCGGAGACCCAGTACTTC. This encodes CASSEIAETQYF.

The chain carries TRBV9 and TRBJ2-2, with D perhaps TRBD2 (6 bases). The germline gives CDR1 SGDLS, CDR2 YYNGEE. The V and J ends lost 3 bases and 5 bases respectively, with 11 bases between them. This CDR3 comprises 14 residues. CDR3 bases: TGTGCCAGCAGCGCACCGGGACTGACCGGGGAGCTGTTTTTT. As protein: CASSAPGLTGELFF.

The chain recombines TRBV28 with TRBJ2-2; TRBD1 agrees at 11 bases. The CDR3 is made up of 13 amino acids. V lost 10 bases, J lost 6 bases, and 4 bases stayed unmatched. Per germline, CDR1 MDHEN and CDR2 SYDVKM. Written as DNA, the CDR3 is TGTGCCACCACGGGACAGGGGGCCGGGGAGCTGTTTTTT. Translating it yields CATTGQGAGELFF.

For the CDR3, the DNA is TGTGCCAGCACTCAACAGCCCTCTGGAAACACCATATATTTT. Translating it yields CASTQQPSGNTIYF. V is TRBV6-1 and J is TRBJ1-3; the D is unclear. Germline V gene sequence: CDR1 MNHNS, CDR2 SASEGT. The CDR3 is made up of 14 amino acids. Trimming took off 7 bases at V and 0 bases at J, with 10 bases between the two ends.